This T cell receptor beta chain was sequenced during a study of identical twins. Everyone who donated was a healthy Caucasian. General study points: Instead of following the same donors, the conclusions were based on cross-sectional statistical analysis. Modelling underestimated the level of out-of-frame TCR alpha sharing observed in monozygotic twins.

A universal primer site was created by template switching, with the cDNA bearing unique molecular identifiers. One entry per CDR3 protein, called by TCRdb with MiXCR from the 5' RACE reads. The repertoire has roughly 240,000 distinct CDR3 sequences, around 6.6% of them found once; the top ten carry approximately 3.7%. This clonotype was counted only a few times. What it binds is unknown. CDR1 is SGHDN and CDR2 is FVKESK in the germline V gene. V gave up 4 bases and J gave up 7 bases; unmatched junction bases: 5. This CDR3 is built from 13 residues. The data also belong to a second study, concerning yellow fever vaccine responses in identical twins.

The sequence was collected from a woman aged 18-29 years in good health. The specimen sequenced was memory (CD45RO+) T cells sorted from blood. This chain links TRBV14 with TRBJ2-3, with 7 positions matching TRBD1. The CDR3 DNA reads TGTGCCAGCAGCCCTACAGGGGTGAATACGCAGTATTTT. It codes for CASSPTGVNTQYF.